Listed below are T cell receptor beta chains from one sample, sequenced in a study of siplizumab effects on memory and regulatory T cells. Repertoires were generated with immunoSEQ multiplex PCR, while TCRdb's copy carries only in-frame clones and drops some. In the table there are approximately 100,000 clones, just over 90% of which are singletons. Material for sequencing was Tregs sorted from blood. The receptors were sampled from a human donor in good health. Both conserved end residues are part of each CDR3. A D gene is named only where the DNA matches it firmly. Some rows have no size entry. The others give once, few or many, or a class for an expanded clone.

CASSPTGNYGYTF TGTGCCAGCAGCCCTACAGGAAACTATGGCTACACCTTC . TRBV6-1 . TRBJ1-2
CASSDQQSTEAFF TGCGCCAGCAGCGACCAACAGAGCACTGAAGCTTTCTTT . TRBV5-1 . TRBJ1-1
CASSRTPGLADNEQFF TGTGCCAGCAGCCGGACGCCGGGACTAGCGGACAATGAGCAGTTCTTC . TRBV16 TRBD2 TRBJ2-1
CSAGGRFVDTQYF TGCAGCGCGGGGGGACGGTTCGTCGATACGCAGTATTTT . TRBV29-1 TRBD2 TRBJ2-3
CASRPSGEAKNIQYF TGTGCCAGCAGACCTAGCGGGGAGGCCAAAAACATTCAGTACTTC . TRBV28 TRBD2 TRBJ2-4
CASSTPTGTGSYEQYF TGTGCCAGCAGTACCCCCACCGGGACAGGGTCCTACGAGCAGTACTTC . TRBV7-9 TRBD1 TRBJ2-7
CAISEPMSRDRVRYGYTF TGTGCCATCAGTGAGCCTATGTCCCGGGACAGGGTCCGGTATGGCTACACCTTC . TRBV10-3 TRBD1 TRBJ1-2
CASSSGTSGGSDTQYF TGTGCCAGCAGCTCCGGGACTAGCGGGGGCTCAGATACGCAGTATTTT once TRBV5-8 TRBD2 TRBJ2-3
CASSLFRARELFF TGTGCCAGCAGCTTATTCAGGGCCCGGGAGCTGTTTTTT . TRBV7-2 . TRBJ2-2
CASSGYPGTGGAFGNTIYF TGTGCCAGCAGTGGCTATCCTGGGACAGGGGGCGCTTTCGGAAACACCATATATTTT . TRBV28 TRBD1 TRBJ1-3
CASSSSSGATEAFF TGTGCCAGCAGCTCCTCGTCGGGGGCCACTGAAGCTTTCTTT few TRBV5-4 . TRBJ1-1
CASSFGLPDLVQPQHF TGTGCCAGCAGTTTTGGACTTCCCGACCTAGTGCAGCCCCAGCATTTT . TRBV28 . TRBJ1-5
CASSHQDRGLWDGYTF TGTGCCAGCAGCCACCAGGACAGGGGGCTATGGGATGGCTACACCTTC . TRBV5-4 TRBD1 TRBJ1-2
CASSLGLAGKNEQFF TGTGCCAGCAGCTTAGGACTAGCGGGAAAAAATGAGCAGTTCTTC . TRBV7-3 TRBD2 TRBJ2-1
CASNPSGSMNEQFF TGTGCCAGCAACCCTAGCGGGAGTATGAATGAGCAGTTCTTC . TRBV6-1 TRBD2 TRBJ2-1
CASNAGGVVETQYF TGTGCCAGCAACGCTGGGGGTGTCGTTGAGACCCAGTACTTC . TRBV6-1 . TRBJ2-5
CASRSGTANYGYTF TGTGCCAGCAGGAGCGGGACAGCGAACTATGGCTACACCTTC . TRBV28 TRBD1 TRBJ1-2
CASSAGGRGDEQFF TGCGCCAGCAGTGCTGGGGGGAGGGGAGATGAGCAGTTCTTC . TRBV10-1 TRBD2 TRBJ2-1
CASSFELAGGNNEQFF TGTGCCAGCAGCTTCGAACTAGCGGGAGGGAACAATGAGCAGTTCTTC . TRBV7-6 TRBD2 TRBJ2-1
CASSLDPGTNQPQHF TGTGCCAGCAGTTTGGATCCAGGAACGAATCAGCCCCAGCATTTT . TRBV28 . TRBJ1-5
CASSTPRAGVLGTQYF TGTGCCAGTAGCACTCCCCGAGCGGGAGTCTTGGGGACCCAGTACTTC . TRBV19 TRBD2 TRBJ2-5
CASSQDYPTIYF TGTGCCAGCAGCCAAGATTACCCCACCATATATTTT . TRBV14 . TRBJ1-3
CASSFFGSDEQFF TGCGCCAGCAGCTTTTTCGGGTCCGATGAGCAGTTCTTC . TRBV5-1 . TRBJ2-1
CASSLGLGGAEAFF TGTGCCAGCAGCTTGGGGCTCGGGGGGGCTGAAGCTTTCTTT . TRBV5-4 . TRBJ1-1
CASSGLLAGAYNEQFF TGTGCCAGCAGTGGACTCCTAGCGGGAGCGTACAATGAGCAGTTCTTC once TRBV25-1 TRBD2 TRBJ2-1
CSVEQGAGGYTF TGCAGCGTTGAACAGGGGGCAGGGGGCTACACCTTC . TRBV29-1 TRBD1 TRBJ1-2
CASSPYKRGMTDEQFF TGTGCCAGCAGCCCATATAAACGCGGGATGACGGATGAGCAGTTCTTC . TRBV7-9 . TRBJ2-1
CASSFGGAGTSGYTF TGCGCCAGCAGCTTTGGTGGGGCAGGGACGAGTGGCTACACCTTC . TRBV5-1 . TRBJ1-2